A single sample gave rise to the 12 T cell receptor beta chains below, sequenced in a study of T-cell reconstitution after alpha-beta-depleted transplantation in children (dated by TCRdb to the mid-2010s). Receptor libraries were prepared by PCR. This sample was sequenced with an Illumina HiSeq 2500. TCR library preparation used molecular barcoding, with unique molecular identifiers applied to normalize quantification of the TCRbeta repertoire. The raw public reads went through TCRdb reprocessing: fastp at Q25, MiXCR clone calling, in-frame beta chains kept. One record per CDR3 amino acid sequence lists the most common genes and DNA. The sample has approximately 390,000 distinct CDR3 sequences on record, roughly 10% of them singletons. The top ten hold approximately 5% of the sample. Sequences were derived from PBMCs from the stem cell graft donor, sampled from the stem cell graft. The receptors here all came from a human donor who donated a stem cell graft to a child with acute myeloid leukemia.

This CDR3 is CASSFWGRKTDTQYF. The DNA for the CDR3 is TGTGCCAGCAGCTTTTGGGGCCGAAAAACAGATACGCAGTATTTT. This sequence joins TRBV7-2 and TRBJ2-3, with D perhaps TRBD1 (5 bases). With 3 bases removed from V and 3 bases from J, the gap between germline ends came to 13 bases. Germline V gene lookup returns CDR1 SGHTA and CDR2 FQGNSA. The CDR3 is 15 amino acids. The full variable domain, with the rest looked up from reference TRBV7-2 and TRBJ2-3, is GAGVSQSPSNKVTEKGKDVELRCDPISGHTALYWYRQSLGQGLEFLIYFQGNSAPDKSGLPSDRFSAERTGGSVSTLTIQRTQQEDSAVYLCASSFWGRKTDTQYFGPGTRLTVL.

This clonotype was seen once. The V call is TRBV20-1, the J call TRBJ2-7; 9 nucleotides align to TRBD2. Germline CDR1 reads DFQATT; CDR2 reads SNEGSKA (reference sequence). The CDR3 totals 16 residues. Unmatched junction bases numbered 12, after V lost 1 base and J lost 5 bases. The CDR3 coding sequence is TGCAGTGCTAGAGGGGCTAGCGGGATACCGTACCACGAGCAGTACTTC. This codes for CSARGASGIPYHEQYF.

This clonotype was observed many times. The chain uses TRBV7-2 and TRBJ2-2; TRBD2 agrees at 13 bases. The CDR3 spans 19 residues. V shed 1 base and J 0 bases; nucleotides not matched to a gene: 5. CDR1 is SGHTA, CDR2 FQGNSA, per germline. The CDR3 sequence is CASSLGRTSGRANTGELFF. DNA of the CDR3: TGTGCCAGCAGCTTAGGAAGGACTAGCGGGAGAGCGAACACCGGGGAGCTGTTTTTT.

The chain is built from TRBV7-9 and TRBJ2-7; perhaps D is TRBD1 or TRBD2 (5 bases each). Per the germline V gene, CDR1 is SEHNR and CDR2 is FQNEAQ (reference sequence). The CDR3 has 10 residues. Trimming cost V 5 bases and J 6 bases, with 5 bases left between them. The CDR3 loop is CASSGGEQYF. Written as DNA, the CDR3 is TGTGCCAGCAGCGGGGGCGAGCAGTACTTC.

This chain connects TRBV7-2 to TRBJ2-7; D may match TRBD1 or TRBD2 (5 bases each). Trimming took off 2 bases at V and 3 bases at J, with 14 bases between the two ends. Germline CDR1 reads SGHTA; CDR2 reads FQGNSA. This CDR3 comprises 15 residues. CDR3 sequence reads: CASSLFRGAGYEQYF. CDR3 DNA: TGTGCCAGCAGCTTATTTCGGGGCGCAGGCTACGAGCAGTACTTC.

This clonotype was counted only a few times. V is TRBV20-1 and J is TRBJ2-5; TRBD2 matches at 7 bases. The V gene's germline CDR1 is DFQATT and CDR2 SNEGSKA (reference sequence). The CDR3 loop spans 16 amino acids. V was pared by 5 bases and J by 2 bases, with 14 bases of the junction left unmatched. The DNA for the CDR3 is TGCAGTGCTGGGCGGGGTGTATCTAGCGGACAAGAGACCCAGTACTTC. This translates into CSAGRGVSSGQETQYF.

Of note for this clonotype: With a much larger clone just one base away, this may be a read error. DNA of the CDR3: TGCGCCAGCAGCTTCGACAGTAGCTCTGGCTACACCTTC. This sequence encodes CASSFDSSSGYTF. The rearrangement links TRBV5-1 to TRBJ1-2, with D possibly being TRBD1 (5 bases). V was cut by 2 bases and J by 7 bases, with 12 bases left in between. The CDR3 contains 13 residues. Germline CDR1 reads SGHRS; CDR2 reads YFSETQ.

CDR3 bases: TGTGCCAGCAGTGCCGGGACTAGAAGACGGGGGGAGCAGTATTTT. Amino acid sequence: CASSAGTRRRGEQYF. The chain joins TRBV28 to TRBJ2-3; TRBD2 matches 8 bases. CDR3 length: 15 residues. V shed 5 bases and J 11 bases; nucleotides not matched to a gene: 15. Per the germline V gene, CDR1 is MDHEN and CDR2 is SYDVKM.

This clonotype was seen at least ten times. The chain couples TRBV29-1 to TRBJ2-5; D is perhaps TRBD2 (6 bases). Trimming took off 6 bases at V and 7 bases at J, with 6 bases between the two ends. The CDR3 is made up of 9 amino acids. Looked up from germline, CDR1 is SQVTM and CDR2 is ANQGSEA. As DNA, the CDR3 is TGCAGCGTGGAGGGGACCCAGTACTTC. Translated: CSVEGTQYF.

This clonotype appeared a few times. V and J are TRBV12-3 or TRBV12-4 and TRBJ2-6; the D gene is possibly TRBD1 (6 bases). Trimming took 6 bases from V and 0 from J, leaving 12 bases between them. The CDR3 contains 16 residues. The CDR3: CASSHTGSSGANVLTF. The CDR3 DNA reads TGTGCCAGCAGCCACACAGGGAGCTCTGGGGCCAACGTCCTGACTTTC.

V usage is TRBV27 and J usage is TRBJ1-2; no clear D gene. Trimming left V 4 bases short and J 5 bases short, with 11 bases between. Germline V gene lookup returns CDR1 MNHEY and CDR2 SMNVEV (reference sequence). This CDR3 spans 13 amino acids. CDR3 region: CASSSPPFYGYTF. The CDR3 DNA is TGTGCCAGCAGTTCCCCTCCTTTTTATGGCTACACCTTC.

The rearrangement links TRBV7-2 to TRBJ2-7, with a weak D call TRBD2 (5 bases). The V gene lost 5 bases and the J gene lost 1 base, with 15 bases spanning the gap. The V gene's germline CDR1 is SGHTA and CDR2 FQGNSA. The CDR3 consists of 15 residues. CDR3 DNA: TGTGCCAGCAGCAGAGCCGGGGAACGTTCCTACGAGCAGTACTTC. This codes for CASSRAGERSYEQYF.